This is a list of T cell receptor beta chains from one sample in a study of response to subunit inactivated influenza vaccine. MiXCR, applied by TCRdb to the RT-PCR reads, yields one record per CDR3 protein. This sample has some 600,000 distinct CDR3 sequences, with around 13% found just once. This sample comprised PBMCs from blood, obtained less than 15 days before vaccination. These receptors all stem from a man aged 50-59 years who received an inactivated influenza vaccine. Both conserved end residues are part of each CDR3. Fields, in order: clone size, CDR3 length, V gene, D gene, J gene, CDR3 DNA, CDR3 protein. A D gene is named only where the DNA matches it firmly. Not all rows give a size; the values are once, few, many and, for expanded clones, a class.

>few|13|TRBV4-3|NA|TRBJ2-3
TGCGCCAGCAGCCCGCGCCACACAGATACGCAGTATTTT
CASSPRHTDTQYF
>many|13|TRBV5-1|NA|TRBJ1-5
TGCGCCAGCAGTCTCGGGGCCAATCAGCCCCAGCATTTT
CASSLGANQPQHF
>NA|14|TRBV6-1|NA|TRBJ2-5
TGTGCCAGCAGTCCACGGGTAGCGGAGAAGACCCAGTACTTC
CASSPRVAEKTQYF
>many|13|TRBV12-3/TRBV12-4|NA|TRBJ2-7
TGTGCCAGCAGGACCGGGACTCTCTCCCAGCAGTACTTC
CASRTGTLSQQYF
>NA|16|TRBV4-2|NA|TRBJ2-3
TGTGCCAGCAGCCAAGATCGGCTGGGAAGCACAGATACGCAGTATTTT
CASSQDRLGSTDTQYF
>many|15|TRBV12-3/TRBV12-4|NA|TRBJ2-2
TGTGCCAGCAGTCGTACAGGGGGGGTCACCGGGGAGCTGTTTTTT
CASSRTGGVTGELFF
>NA|16|TRBV11-2|NA|TRBJ2-3
TGTGCCAGCAGCTTAGTTCACGGGGGCAGCACAGATACGCAGTATTTT
CASSLVHGGSTDTQYF
>many|15|TRBV28|TRBD1|TRBJ1-5
TGTGCCAGCAGTATACTCGACAGGGTACACCAGCCCCAGCATTTT
CASSILDRVHQPQHF
>NA|15|TRBV4-2|NA|TRBJ2-7
TGTGCCAGCAGCCAAGGACTAACCCGCGAGGTCGAGCAGTACTTC
CASSQGLTREVEQYF
>many|17|TRBV7-2|TRBD1|TRBJ1-2
TGTGCCAGCAGCCGCAGAGCGGGGACAGTTTCTAACTATGGCTACACCTTC
CASSRRAGTVSNYGYTF
>few|15|TRBV2|NA|TRBJ2-3
TGTGCCAGCACAGAACAGGGATTGCTCACAGATACGCAGTATTTT
CASTEQGLLTDTQYF
>many|16|TRBV6-1|TRBD2|TRBJ2-1
TGTGCCAGCAGTCCCCTTGGACTAGCGGGAGAAAATGAGCAGTTCTTC
CASSPLGLAGENEQFF
>many|14|TRBV5-1|TRBD1|TRBJ2-7
TGTGCCAGCAGCTCAGGACAGGGCACCTACGAGCAGTACTTC
CASSSGQGTYEQYF
>many|11|TRBV12-3/TRBV12-4|NA|TRBJ2-1
TGTGCCAGCAGCCTAAGAGGTGAGCAGTTCTTC
CASSLRGEQFF
>few|16|TRBV6-1|TRBD1|TRBJ1-3
TGTGCCAGCAGAATTCTTACAGGGGGCGCTGGAAACACCATATATTTT
CASRILTGGAGNTIYF
>NA|14|TRBV20-1|NA|TRBJ2-7
TGCAGTGCTAGAGTTACAGGGCCCACCTACGAGCAGTACTTC
CSARVTGPTYEQYF
>few|13|TRBV9|TRBD2|TRBJ2-3
TGTGCCAGCAGCGCGCAGACTAGCACAACGCAGTATTTT
CASSAQTSTTQYF
>NA|17|TRBV25-1|TRBD2|TRBJ2-7
TGTGCCAGCAGTGAATTGGCTAGCGGGAGGCTCTCCTACGAGCAGTACTTC
CASSELASGRLSYEQYF
>many|16|TRBV12-3/TRBV12-4|NA|TRBJ1-4
TGTGCCAGCAGTTTAGGGGGACTGTCTTGGAGTGGAAAACTGTTTTTT
CASSLGGLSWSGKLFF
>few|17|TRBV7-8|TRBD1|TRBJ1-4
TGTGCCAGCAGCCGCTCCTCCAGGACAGGTTATAATGAAAAACTGTTTTTT
CASSRSSRTGYNEKLFF
>many|19|TRBV6-1|TRBD1|TRBJ1-6
TGTGCCAGCAGTAAATCCGGGACAGGGGCCAGATCGTGGAATTCACCCCTCCACTTT
CASSKSGTGARSWNSPLHF
>NA|15|TRBV7-2|NA|TRBJ2-5
TGTGCCAGCAGCAATAATGCTTGGGTTAGGGAGGCCCAGTACTTC
CASSNNAWVREAQYF
>few|16|TRBV20-1|TRBD1|TRBJ2-1
TGCAGTGCTCTCTTGTTACAGGGGACAATGAACAATGAGCAGTTCTTC
CSALLLQGTMNNEQFF
>many|15|TRBV4-3|NA|TRBJ2-2
TGCGCCAGCAGCCAGGGGAATTCGAACACCGGGGAGCTGTTTTTT
CASSQGNSNTGELFF
>few|16|TRBV14|NA|TRBJ2-7
TGTGCCAGCAGCCAAGCCCTGACTAGTTGGTCCTACGAGCAGTACTTC
CASSQALTSWSYEQYF
>many|15|TRBV5-1|TRBD1|TRBJ2-3
TGCGCCAGCAGCTTGGACAGGGGGATGTTTGATACGCAGTATTTT
CASSLDRGMFDTQYF
>NA|15|TRBV5-6|TRBD1|TRBJ1-2
TGTGCCAGCAGCTTGGCCCCGGGGACAGGAGATGGCTACACCTTC
CASSLAPGTGDGYTF
>few|12|TRBV12-3/TRBV12-4|NA|TRBJ1-1
TGTGCCAGCAGCCCGACATCTACTGAAGCTTTCTTT
CASSPTSTEAFF
>NA|15|TRBV28|NA|TRBJ1-1
TGTGCCAGCAGTTTCGGTGCCCTGGGGAACACTGAAGCTTTCTTT
CASSFGALGNTEAFF
>many|13|TRBV5-5|NA|TRBJ2-1
TGTGCCAGCAGCCCCGAAAGGGGTAATGAGCAGTTCTTC
CASSPERGNEQFF
>NA|14|TRBV6-2/TRBV6-3|TRBD1|TRBJ2-1
TGTGCCAGCAGTTTCAGGGGGAACCACAATGAGCAGTTCTTC
CASSFRGNHNEQFF
>many|14|TRBV7-9|NA|TRBJ2-7
TGTGCCAGCAGCCGGGACGGTAATTCCTACGAGCAGTACTTC
CASSRDGNSYEQYF
>few|14|TRBV15|TRBD2|TRBJ2-1
TGTGCCACCAGCAAACCATCTGGACTAGTAGGGCAGTTCTTC
CATSKPSGLVGQFF
>NA|15|TRBV18|NA|TRBJ2-1
TGTGCCAGCTCACGTACTAACGGGGAAGACAATGAGCAGTTCTTC
CASSRTNGEDNEQFF
>NA|16|TRBV28|NA|TRBJ1-1
TGTGCCAGCAGTTTACCCGTGGCAGGGCGGGACACTGAAGCTTTCTTT
CASSLPVAGRDTEAFF
>NA|18|TRBV3-1|NA|TRBJ2-6
TGTGCCAGCAGCCAAGATCGAGGGGGGGCAGCTGGGGCCAACGTCCTGACTTTC
CASSQDRGGAAGANVLTF
>NA|15|TRBV2|TRBD2|TRBJ2-1
TGTGCCAGCAGTGACGCGGGAGGATCATACAATGAGCAGTTCTTC
CASSDAGGSYNEQFF